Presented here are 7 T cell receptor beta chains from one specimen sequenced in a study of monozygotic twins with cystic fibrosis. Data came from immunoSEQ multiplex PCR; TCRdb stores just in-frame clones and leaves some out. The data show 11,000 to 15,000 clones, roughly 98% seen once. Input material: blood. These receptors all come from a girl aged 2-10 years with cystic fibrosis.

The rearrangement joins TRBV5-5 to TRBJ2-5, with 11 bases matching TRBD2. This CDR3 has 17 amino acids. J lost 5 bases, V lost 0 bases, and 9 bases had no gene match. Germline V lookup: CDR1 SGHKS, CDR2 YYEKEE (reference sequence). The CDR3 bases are TGTGCCAGCAGCTTGGCCACGTTAGCGGGAGGGGGCGAGACCCAGTACTTC. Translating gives CASSLATLAGGGETQYF.

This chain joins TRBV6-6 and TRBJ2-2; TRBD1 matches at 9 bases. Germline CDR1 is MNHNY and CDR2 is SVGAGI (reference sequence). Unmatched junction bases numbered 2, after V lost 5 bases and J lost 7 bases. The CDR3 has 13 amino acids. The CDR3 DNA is TGTGCCAGCAGTGGGACAGGGAACGGGGAGCTGTTTTTT. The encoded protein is CASSGTGNGELFF.

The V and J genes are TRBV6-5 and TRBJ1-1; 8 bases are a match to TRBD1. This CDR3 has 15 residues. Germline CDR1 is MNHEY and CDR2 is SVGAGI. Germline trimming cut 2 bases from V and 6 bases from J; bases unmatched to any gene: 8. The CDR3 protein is CASSYRTGIEAEAFF. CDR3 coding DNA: TGTGCCAGCAGTTACCGGACAGGGATTGAGGCTGAAGCTTTCTTT.

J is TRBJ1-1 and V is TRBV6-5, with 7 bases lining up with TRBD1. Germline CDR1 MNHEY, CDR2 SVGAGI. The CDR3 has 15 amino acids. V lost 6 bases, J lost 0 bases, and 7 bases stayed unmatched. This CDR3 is CASRLQGSMNTEAFF. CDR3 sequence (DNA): TGTGCCAGCAGGCTACAGGGGAGTATGAACACTGAAGCTTTCTTT.

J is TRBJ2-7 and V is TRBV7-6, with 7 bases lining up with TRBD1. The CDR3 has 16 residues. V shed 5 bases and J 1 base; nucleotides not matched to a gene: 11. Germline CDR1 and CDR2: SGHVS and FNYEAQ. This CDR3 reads CASSLGTAGNSYEQYF. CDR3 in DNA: TGTGCCAGCAGCCTCGGGACAGCCGGGAATTCCTACGAGCAGTACTTC.

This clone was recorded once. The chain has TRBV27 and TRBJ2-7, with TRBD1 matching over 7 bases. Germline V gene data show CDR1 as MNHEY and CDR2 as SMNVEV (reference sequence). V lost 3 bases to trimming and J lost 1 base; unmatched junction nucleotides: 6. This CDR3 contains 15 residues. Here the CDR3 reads CASSLGRGTSYEQYF. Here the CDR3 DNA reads TGTGCCAGCAGTTTGGGCAGGGGGACATCCTACGAGCAGTACTTC.

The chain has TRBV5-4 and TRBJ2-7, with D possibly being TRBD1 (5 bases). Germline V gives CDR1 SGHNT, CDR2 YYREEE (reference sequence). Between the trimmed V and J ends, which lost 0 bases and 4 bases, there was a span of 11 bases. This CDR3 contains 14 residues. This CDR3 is CASSLEGGAYEQYF. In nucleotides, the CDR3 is TGTGCCAGCAGCTTGGAGGGTGGGGCGTACGAGCAGTACTTC.